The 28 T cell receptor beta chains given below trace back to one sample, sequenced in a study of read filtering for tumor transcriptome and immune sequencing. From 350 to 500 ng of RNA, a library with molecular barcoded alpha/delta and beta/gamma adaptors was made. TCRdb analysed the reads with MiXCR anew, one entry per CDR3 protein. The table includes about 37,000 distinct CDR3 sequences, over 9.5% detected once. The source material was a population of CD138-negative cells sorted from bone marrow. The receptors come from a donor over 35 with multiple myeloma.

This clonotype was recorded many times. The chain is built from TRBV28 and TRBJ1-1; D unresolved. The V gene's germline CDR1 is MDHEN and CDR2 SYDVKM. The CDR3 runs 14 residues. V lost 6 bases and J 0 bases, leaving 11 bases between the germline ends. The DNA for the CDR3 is TGTGCCAGCAGGTTAGATTTCATGAACACTGAAGCTTTCTTT. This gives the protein CASRLDFMNTEAFF.

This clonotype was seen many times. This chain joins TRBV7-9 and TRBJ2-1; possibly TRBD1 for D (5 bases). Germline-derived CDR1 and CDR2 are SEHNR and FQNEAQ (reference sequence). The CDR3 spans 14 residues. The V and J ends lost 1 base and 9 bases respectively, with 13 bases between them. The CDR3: CASSLEGARSEQFF. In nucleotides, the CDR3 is TGTGCCAGCAGCTTAGAAGGGGCGCGGAGTGAGCAGTTCTTC.

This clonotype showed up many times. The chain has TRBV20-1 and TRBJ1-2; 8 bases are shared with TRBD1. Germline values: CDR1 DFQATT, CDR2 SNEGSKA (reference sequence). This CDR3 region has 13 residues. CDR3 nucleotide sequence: TGCAGGGCAAGGGACAGGACTAACTATGGCTACACCTTC. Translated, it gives CRARDRTNYGYTF.

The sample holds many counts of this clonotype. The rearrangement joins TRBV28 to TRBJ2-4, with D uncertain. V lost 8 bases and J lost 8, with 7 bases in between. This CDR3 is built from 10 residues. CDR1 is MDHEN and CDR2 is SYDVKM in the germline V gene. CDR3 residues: CASGRHIQYF. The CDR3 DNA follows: TGTGCCAGCGGGCGTCACATTCAGTACTTC. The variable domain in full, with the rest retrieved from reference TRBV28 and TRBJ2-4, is DVKVTQSSRYLVKRTGEKVFLECVQDMDHENMFWYRQDPGLGLRLIYFSYDVKMKEKGDIPEGYSVSREKKERFSLILESASTNQTSMYLCASGRHIQYFGAGTRLSVL.

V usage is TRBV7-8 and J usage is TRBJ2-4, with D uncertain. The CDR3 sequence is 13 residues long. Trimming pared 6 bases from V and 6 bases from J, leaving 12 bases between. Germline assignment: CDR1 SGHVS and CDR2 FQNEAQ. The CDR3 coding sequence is TGTGCCAGCAGTTTCGGCCAGGCAAACATTCAGTACTTC. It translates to CASSFGQANIQYF. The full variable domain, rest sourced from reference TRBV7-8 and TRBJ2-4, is GAGVSQSPRYKVAKRGQDVALRCDPISGHVSLFWYQQALGQGPEFLTYFQNEAQLDKSGLPSDRFFAERPEGSVSTLKIQRTQQEDSAVYLCASSFGQANIQYFGAGTRLSVL.

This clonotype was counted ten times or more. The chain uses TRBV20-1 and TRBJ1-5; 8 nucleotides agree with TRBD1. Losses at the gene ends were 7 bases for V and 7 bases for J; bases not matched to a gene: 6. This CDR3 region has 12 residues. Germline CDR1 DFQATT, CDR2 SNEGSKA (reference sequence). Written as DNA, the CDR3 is TGCAGTGTGGGGACAGGCGGGCAGCCCCAGCATTTT. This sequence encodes CSVGTGGQPQHF.

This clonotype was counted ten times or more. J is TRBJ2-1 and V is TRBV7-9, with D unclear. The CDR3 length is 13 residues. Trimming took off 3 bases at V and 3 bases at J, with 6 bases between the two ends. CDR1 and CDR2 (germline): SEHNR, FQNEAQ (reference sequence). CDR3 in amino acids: CASSLWDYNEQFF. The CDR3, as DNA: TGTGCCAGCAGCTTGTGGGACTACAATGAGCAGTTCTTC.

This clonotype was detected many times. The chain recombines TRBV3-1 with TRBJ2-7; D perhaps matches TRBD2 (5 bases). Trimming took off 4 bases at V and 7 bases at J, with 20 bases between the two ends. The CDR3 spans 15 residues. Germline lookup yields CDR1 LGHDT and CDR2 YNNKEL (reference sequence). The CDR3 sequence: CASSLGRGSPWEQYF. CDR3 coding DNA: TGTGCCAGCAGCCTCGGTCGGGGTTCCCCCTGGGAGCAGTACTTC.

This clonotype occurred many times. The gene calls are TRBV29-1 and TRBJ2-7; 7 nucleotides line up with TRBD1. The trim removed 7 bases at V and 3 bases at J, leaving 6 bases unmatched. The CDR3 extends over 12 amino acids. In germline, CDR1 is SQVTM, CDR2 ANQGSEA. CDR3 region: CSGGRDSYEQYF. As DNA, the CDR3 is TGCAGCGGCGGTCGGGACAGCTACGAGCAGTACTTC.

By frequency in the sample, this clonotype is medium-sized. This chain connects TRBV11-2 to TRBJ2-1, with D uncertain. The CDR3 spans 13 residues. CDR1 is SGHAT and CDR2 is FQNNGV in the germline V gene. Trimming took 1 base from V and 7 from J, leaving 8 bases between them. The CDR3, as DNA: TGTGCCAGCAGCTTAGTGGTTGGAAATGAGCAGTTCTTC. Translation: CASSLVVGNEQFF.

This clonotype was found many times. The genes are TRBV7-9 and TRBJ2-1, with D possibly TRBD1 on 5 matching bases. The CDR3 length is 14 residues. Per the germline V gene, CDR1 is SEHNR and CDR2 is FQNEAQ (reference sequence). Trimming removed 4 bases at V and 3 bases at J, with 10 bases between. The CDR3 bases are TGTGCCAGCAGCTCTGGGGCAGGCTACAATGAGCAGTTCTTC. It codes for CASSSGAGYNEQFF.

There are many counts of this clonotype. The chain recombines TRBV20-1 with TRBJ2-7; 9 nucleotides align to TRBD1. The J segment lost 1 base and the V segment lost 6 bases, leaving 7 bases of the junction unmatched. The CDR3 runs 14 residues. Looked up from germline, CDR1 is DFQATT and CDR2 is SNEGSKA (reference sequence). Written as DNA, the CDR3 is TGCAGTGCCCTCGGACAGGGGACTTCCTACGAGCAGTACTTC. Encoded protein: CSALGQGTSYEQYF.

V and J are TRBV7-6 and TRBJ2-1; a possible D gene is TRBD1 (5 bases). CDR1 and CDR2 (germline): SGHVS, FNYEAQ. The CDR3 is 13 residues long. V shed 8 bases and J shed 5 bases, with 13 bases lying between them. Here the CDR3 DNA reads TGTGCCAGCGAGTCAGGGCAGAACAATGAGCAGTTCTTC. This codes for CASESGQNNEQFF. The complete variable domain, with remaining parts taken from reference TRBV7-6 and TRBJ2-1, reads GAGVSQSPRYKVTKRGQDVALRCDPISGHVSLYWYRQALGQGPEFLTYFNYEAQQDKSGLPNDRFSAERPEGSISTLTIQRTEQRDSAMYRCASESGQNNEQFFGPGTRLTVL.

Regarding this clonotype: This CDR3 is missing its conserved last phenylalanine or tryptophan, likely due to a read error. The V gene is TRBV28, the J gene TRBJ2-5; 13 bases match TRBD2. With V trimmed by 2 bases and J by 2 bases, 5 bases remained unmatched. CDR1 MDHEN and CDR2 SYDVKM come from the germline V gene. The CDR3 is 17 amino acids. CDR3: CASSLGTSGALQETQYL. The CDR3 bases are TGTGCCAGCAGTTTAGGGACTAGCGGGGCGCTTCAAGAGACCCAGTACCTC.

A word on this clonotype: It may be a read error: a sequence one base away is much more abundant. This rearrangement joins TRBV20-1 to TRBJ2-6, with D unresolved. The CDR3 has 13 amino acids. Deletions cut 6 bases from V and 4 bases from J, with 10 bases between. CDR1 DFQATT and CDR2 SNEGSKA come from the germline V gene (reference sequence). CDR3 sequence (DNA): TGCAGTGCCCTCCGCCGGGGGGCCAACGTCCTGACTTTC. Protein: CSALRRGANVLTF.

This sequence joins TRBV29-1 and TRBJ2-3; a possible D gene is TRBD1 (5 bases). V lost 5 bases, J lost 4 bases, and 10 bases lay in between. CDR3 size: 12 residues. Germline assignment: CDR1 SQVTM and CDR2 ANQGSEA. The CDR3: CSVTPRADTQYF. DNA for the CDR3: TGCAGCGTTACTCCCAGGGCAGATACGCAGTATTTT.

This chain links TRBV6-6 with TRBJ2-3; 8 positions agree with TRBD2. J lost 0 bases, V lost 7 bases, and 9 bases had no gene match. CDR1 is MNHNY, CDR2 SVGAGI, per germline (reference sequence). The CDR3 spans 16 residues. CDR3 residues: CASTYGGGSSTDTQYF. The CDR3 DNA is TGTGCCAGCACCTACGGGGGGGGCTCTAGCACAGATACGCAGTATTTT.

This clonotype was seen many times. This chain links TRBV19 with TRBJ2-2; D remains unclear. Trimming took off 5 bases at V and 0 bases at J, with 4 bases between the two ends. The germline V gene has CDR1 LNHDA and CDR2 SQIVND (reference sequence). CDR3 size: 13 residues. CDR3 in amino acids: CASSAANTGELFF. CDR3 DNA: TGTGCCAGTAGTGCGGCGAACACCGGGGAGCTGTTTTTT.

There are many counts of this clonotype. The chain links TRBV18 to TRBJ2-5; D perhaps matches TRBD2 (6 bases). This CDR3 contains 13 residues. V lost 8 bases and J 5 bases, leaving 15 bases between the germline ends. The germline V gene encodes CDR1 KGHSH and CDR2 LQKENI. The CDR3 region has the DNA TGTGCCAGCAGTTCGGGAGAGCAGGAGACCCAGTACTTC. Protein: CASSSGEQETQYF.

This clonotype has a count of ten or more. CDR3 DNA: TGTGCCAGCAGTGCCTCTACCGGGACGGCCCACTACGAGCAGTACTTC. It translates to CASSASTGTAHYEQYF. This sequence joins TRBV2 and TRBJ2-7; D is tentatively TRBD1 or TRBD2 (5 bases each). The CDR3 totals 16 residues. Germline loops: CDR1 SNHLY, CDR2 FYNNEI. The V and J ends lost 4 bases and 3 bases respectively, with 19 bases between them.

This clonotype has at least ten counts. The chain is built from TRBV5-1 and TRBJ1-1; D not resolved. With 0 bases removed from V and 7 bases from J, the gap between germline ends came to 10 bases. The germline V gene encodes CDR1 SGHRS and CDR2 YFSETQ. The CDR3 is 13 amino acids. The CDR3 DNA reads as TGCGCCAGCAGCTTGGGGGAGGGTTATGAAGCTTTCTTT. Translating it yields CASSLGEGYEAFF.

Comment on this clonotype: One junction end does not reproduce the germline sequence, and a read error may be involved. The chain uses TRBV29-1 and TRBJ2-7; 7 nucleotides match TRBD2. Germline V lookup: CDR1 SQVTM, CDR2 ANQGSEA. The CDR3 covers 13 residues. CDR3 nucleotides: TGCGGCGTTGGGAGCGGGGAAAACTACGAGCAGTACTTC. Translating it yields CGVGSGENYEQYF.

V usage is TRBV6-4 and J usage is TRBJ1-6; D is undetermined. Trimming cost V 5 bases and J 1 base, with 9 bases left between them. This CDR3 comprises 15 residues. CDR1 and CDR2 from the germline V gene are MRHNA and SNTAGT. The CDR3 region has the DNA TGTGCCAGCAGTCCGGGGATGTCCTATAATTCACCCCTCCACTTT. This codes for CASSPGMSYNSPLHF.

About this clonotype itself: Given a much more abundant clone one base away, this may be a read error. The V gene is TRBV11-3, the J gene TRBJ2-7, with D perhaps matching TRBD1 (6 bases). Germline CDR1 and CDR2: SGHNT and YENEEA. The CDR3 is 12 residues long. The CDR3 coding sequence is TGTGTCAGCAGCCCAGGGGTCTACGAGCAGTACTTC. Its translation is CVSSPGVYEQYF.

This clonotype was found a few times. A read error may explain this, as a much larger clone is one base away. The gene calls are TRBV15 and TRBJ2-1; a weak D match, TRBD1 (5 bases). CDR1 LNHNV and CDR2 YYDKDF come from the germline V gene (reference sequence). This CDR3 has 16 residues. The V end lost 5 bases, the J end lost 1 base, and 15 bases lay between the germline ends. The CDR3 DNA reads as TGTGCCACCAGCGGTTCAGGGTCCAGGTCCTACAATGAGCAGTTCTTC. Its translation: CATSGSGSRSYNEQFF.

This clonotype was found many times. CDR3 residues: CSAPRGYGEKLFF. CDR3 DNA: TGCAGTGCCCCCCGGGGCTACGGTGAAAAACTGTTTTTT. The V and J genes are TRBV20-1 and TRBJ1-4; D perhaps matches TRBD1 (5 bases). CDR1 is DFQATT, CDR2 SNEGSKA, per germline (reference sequence). The CDR3 sequence is 13 residues long. V shed 6 bases and J shed 7 bases, with 15 bases lying between them.

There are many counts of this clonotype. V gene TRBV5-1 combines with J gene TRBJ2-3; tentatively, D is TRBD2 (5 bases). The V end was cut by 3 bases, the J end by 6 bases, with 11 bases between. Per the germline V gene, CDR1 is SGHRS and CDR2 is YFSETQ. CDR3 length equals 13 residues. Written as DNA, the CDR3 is TGCGCCAGCAGCTCCGCGGGCGACGATACGCAGTATTTT. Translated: CASSSAGDDTQYF.

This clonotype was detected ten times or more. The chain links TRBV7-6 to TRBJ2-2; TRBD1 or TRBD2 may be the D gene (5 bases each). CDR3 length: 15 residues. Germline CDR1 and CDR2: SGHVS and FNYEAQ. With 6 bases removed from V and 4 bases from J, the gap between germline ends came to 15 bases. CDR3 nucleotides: TGTGCCAGCAGTCAAGGGACCTCCTCCACCGGGGAGCTGTTTTTT. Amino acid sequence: CASSQGTSSTGELFF.